This TCR beta chain comes out of a study of identifying expanded T cells in peripheral blood. Germline lookup yields CDR1 MNHNS and CDR2 SASEGT. The CDR3 is 17 amino acids. Deletions cut 3 bases from V and 0 bases from J, with 18 bases between. Produced via immunoSEQ multiplex PCR; TCRdb's table is partial and in-frame only. The sample lists tens of thousands of clones, 84% occurring once. The receptor's source is a person aged 18-69 years in good health. This chain connects TRBV6-1 to TRBJ2-7; D perhaps matches TRBD2 (7 bases). The sequenced sample consisted of blood. The CDR3 DNA is TGTGCCAGCAGTGAGAGAGGGGGGGGACGGAACTCCTACGAGCAGTACTTC. Protein: CASSERGGGRNSYEQYF.